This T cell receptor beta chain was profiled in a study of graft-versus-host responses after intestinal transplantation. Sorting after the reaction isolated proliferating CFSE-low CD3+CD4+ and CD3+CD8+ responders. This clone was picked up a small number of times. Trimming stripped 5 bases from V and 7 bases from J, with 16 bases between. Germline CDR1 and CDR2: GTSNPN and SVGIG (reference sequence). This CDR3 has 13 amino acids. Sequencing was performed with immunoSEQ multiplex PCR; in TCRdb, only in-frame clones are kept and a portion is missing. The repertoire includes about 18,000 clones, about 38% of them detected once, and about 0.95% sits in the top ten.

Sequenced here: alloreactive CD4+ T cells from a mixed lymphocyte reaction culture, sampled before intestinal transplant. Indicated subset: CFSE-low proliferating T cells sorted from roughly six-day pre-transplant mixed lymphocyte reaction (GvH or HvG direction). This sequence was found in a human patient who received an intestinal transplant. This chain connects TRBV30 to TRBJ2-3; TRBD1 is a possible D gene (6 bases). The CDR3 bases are TGTGCCTGGGAGACCACTGGACAGAATACGCAGTATTTT. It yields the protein CAWETTGQNTQYF.